Presented here are 26 T cell receptor beta chains from one specimen sequenced in a study of response to subunit inactivated influenza vaccine. TCRdb reprocessed the RT-PCR reads via MiXCR and lists one record per CDR3 protein. The sample holds more than 600,000 distinct CDR3 sequences; around a sixth are singletons and the top ten take approximately 10%. The specimen was PBMCs from blood, collected less than 6 days after vaccination. The source is a man aged 50-60 years who received an inactivated influenza vaccine.

The sample holds many counts of this clonotype. V is TRBV6-6 and J is TRBJ2-7, with D unclear. In germline, CDR1 is MNHNY, CDR2 SVGAGI (reference sequence). Trimming shortened V by 4 bases and J by 0 bases, and 7 bases separated the two germline ends. CDR3 length: 13 residues. CDR3 DNA: TGTGCCAGCAGTTTCACAGACTCCTACGAGCAGTACTTC. As protein: CASSFTDSYEQYF.

This clonotype was picked up many times. The chain carries TRBV5-1 and TRBJ1-2; D remains unclear. Germline CDR1 is SGHRS and CDR2 is YFSETQ. V was pared by 0 bases and J by 4 bases, with 13 bases between. This CDR3 spans 15 amino acids. The CDR3 nucleotides are TGCGCCAGCAGCTTGGCCCCATCGACTTTCTATGGCTACACCTTC. This codes for CASSLAPSTFYGYTF.

This clonotype was detected ten times or more. The J gene is TRBJ2-1, the V gene TRBV28; 7 positions agree with TRBD1. This CDR3 has 16 amino acids. With V trimmed by 3 bases and J by 1 base, 6 bases remained unmatched. CDR1 and CDR2 from the germline V gene are MDHEN and SYDVKM. CDR3 residues: CASSFLGGSSYNEQFF. The DNA of the CDR3 is TGTGCCAGCAGTTTCTTAGGGGGCTCGTCCTACAATGAGCAGTTCTTC.

The CDR3 sequence: CASTRALSGQTDTDTQYF. The CDR3 region has the DNA TGTGCCAGCACGCGGGCGTTATCTGGACAGACTGACACAGATACGCAGTATTTT. This sequence joins TRBV21-1 and TRBJ2-3; no check of the table's D call, TRBD1, against the DNA was made. TRBV21-1 is shown as a pseudogene. The CDR3 is made up of 18 amino acids.

This clonotype came up a few times. CDR3 in amino acids: CAISESGGSAEKLFF. The CDR3 region has the DNA TGTGCCATCAGTGAGTCGGGGGGTAGTGCTGAAAAACTGTTTTTT. The chain joins TRBV10-3 to TRBJ1-4; D perhaps matches TRBD1 (5 bases). The CDR3 spans 15 residues. CDR1 ENHRY and CDR2 SYGVKD come from the germline V gene. Trimming removed 0 bases at V and 7 bases at J, with 12 bases between.

This clonotype was counted ten times or more. The V call is TRBV7-2, the J call TRBJ1-5; D remains ambiguous. The CDR3 covers 13 residues. Trimming took 5 bases from V and 4 from J, leaving 9 bases between them. In germline, CDR1 is SGHTA, CDR2 FQGNSA. CDR3 sequence (DNA): TGTGCCAGCAGCCCCTCACGAAATCAGCCCCAGCATTTT. Amino acids: CASSPSRNQPQHF.

The V and J genes are TRBV6-1 and TRBJ2-5, with D maybe TRBD1 (5 bases). Trimming took 6 bases from V and 1 from J, leaving 12 bases between them. Germline assignment: CDR1 MNHNS and CDR2 SASEGT. The CDR3 spans 14 residues. The CDR3 loop is CASSPGPLQETQYF. The CDR3 DNA follows: TGTGCCAGCAGCCCAGGGCCCCTCCAAGAGACCCAGTACTTC.

This chain joins TRBV3-1 and TRBJ2-5; 8 nucleotides match TRBD2. The CDR3 is 18 amino acids. CDR1 and CDR2 from the germline V gene are LGHDT and YNNKEL (reference sequence). V was clipped by 3 bases and J by 2 bases; unmatched bases: 14. CDR3 region: CASSQELAANVLQETQYF. The DNA of the CDR3 is TGTGCCAGCAGCCAGGAACTAGCGGCCAACGTACTTCAAGAGACCCAGTACTTC.

The chain has TRBV7-2 and TRBJ2-1, with D possibly TRBD2 on 6 matching bases. The ends were cut back, 2 bases at V and 4 bases at J, with 27 bases in the middle. Per germline, CDR1 SGHTA and CDR2 FQGNSA. The CDR3 has 20 amino acids. This CDR3 reads CASSLRAPWPGANLYNEQFF. The CDR3 nucleotides read TGTGCCAGCAGCTTACGCGCCCCCTGGCCGGGAGCGAACCTATACAATGAGCAGTTCTTC.

The chain has TRBV6-8 and TRBJ2-3; D perhaps matches TRBD2 (6 bases). The CDR3 runs 18 residues. Germline V gene sequence: CDR1 MNHGY, CDR2 SAAAGT. V dropped 2 bases and J dropped 0 bases, with 18 bases sitting between them. The CDR3 coding sequence is TGTGCCAGCAGTTACCCGAAGGAGGAGGGCCTTAGCACAGATACGCAGTATTTT. This gives the protein CASSYPKEEGLSTDTQYF.

This clonotype was found a few times. The V call is TRBV7-2, the J call TRBJ2-3, with TRBD1 identical over 9 bases. CDR1 is SGHTA, CDR2 FQGNSA, per germline. The J segment lost 5 bases and the V segment lost 3 bases, leaving 3 bases of the junction unmatched. CDR3 size: 14 residues. Here the CDR3 DNA reads TGTGCCAGCAGCTTTCAGACAGGGGGAGATACGCAGTATTTT. Protein sequence: CASSFQTGGDTQYF.

The CDR3 sequence is CSVDYRGLYNEQFF. CDR3 bases: TGCAGCGTTGATTACAGGGGCCTTTACAATGAGCAGTTCTTC. This sequence joins TRBV29-1 and TRBJ2-1; 7 positions agree with TRBD1. The CDR3 consists of 14 residues. V lost 3 bases to trimming and J lost 4 bases; unmatched junction nucleotides: 6. Germline CDR1 and CDR2: SQVTM and ANQGSEA.

The chain is built from TRBV15 and TRBJ2-3, with 13 positions matching TRBD2. This CDR3 is built from 18 residues. V shed 5 bases and J 0 bases; nucleotides not matched to a gene: 8. Germline V gene lookup returns CDR1 LNHNV and CDR2 YYDKDF (reference sequence). The CDR3, as DNA: TGTGCCACCAGCGGGGGACTAGCGGGGCGTTCTAGCACAGATACGCAGTATTTT. It specifies CATSGGLAGRSSTDTQYF.

The rearrangement joins TRBV29-1 to TRBJ2-1; possibly TRBD1 for D (6 bases). Deletions cut 4 bases from V and 12 bases from J, with 22 bases between. Looked up from germline, CDR1 is SQVTM and CDR2 is ANQGSEA. The CDR3 extends over 14 amino acids. CDR3 coding DNA: TGCAGCGTTGTCTATCAGGGGACAAATAACTGGCAGTTCTTC. Its translation: CSVVYQGTNNWQFF.

This clonotype was counted ten times or more. The chain employs TRBV10-3 and TRBJ2-3; possible D gene TRBD1, 6 bases. This CDR3 has 13 residues. The V gene's germline CDR1 is ENHRY and CDR2 SYGVKD. V lost 4 bases to trimming and J lost 3 bases, with 8 bases between them. Here the CDR3 reads CAISVQGTDTQYF. The DNA for the CDR3 is TGTGCCATCAGTGTCCAGGGGACAGATACGCAGTATTTT.

This clonotype was counted at least ten times. The V and J genes are TRBV5-1 and TRBJ2-1; 11 bases are a match to TRBD2. V shed 1 base and J 6 bases; nucleotides not matched to a gene: 3. Germline CDR1 SGHRS, CDR2 YFSETQ. This CDR3 has 15 amino acids. The CDR3 DNA follows: TGCGCCAGCAGCTTGACCGGGACTAGCGGCAATGAGCAGTTCTTC. Translation: CASSLTGTSGNEQFF.

This clonotype was recorded many times. The J gene is TRBJ2-3, the V gene TRBV10-3; no clear D gene. The germline CDR1 and CDR2 sequences are ENHRY and SYGVKD. The CDR3 covers 15 residues. V was trimmed by 4 bases and J by 0 bases, leaving 11 bases between them. As DNA, the CDR3 is TGTGCCATCAGTGGCGACCCGCTAAGCACAGATACGCAGTATTTT. Amino acid sequence: CAISGDPLSTDTQYF.

In its sample, this clonotype was seen a few times. The chain carries TRBV7-9 and TRBJ1-2; weak D call: TRBD1 (6 bases). Germline CDR1 SEHNR, CDR2 FQNEAQ (reference sequence). The CDR3 consists of 15 residues. Trimming took off 9 bases at V and 6 bases at J, with 23 bases between the two ends. CDR3 nucleotide sequence: TGTGCCAGTACCCCCCCAGTGGGGGGGCGCCATGGCTACACCTTC. Amino acids: CASTPPVGGRHGYTF.

This clonotype was recorded many times. This sequence joins TRBV20-1 and TRBJ2-3, with TRBD2 matching over 9 bases. Germline loops: CDR1 DFQATT, CDR2 SNEGSKA (reference sequence). V dropped 0 bases and J dropped 0; count of bases not matched to a gene: 10. The CDR3 sequence is 18 residues long. CDR3 coding DNA: TGCAGTGCTAGAGATGGCCGGCCCACTAGCGGGAGCACAGATACGCAGTATTTT. Its translation is CSARDGRPTSGSTDTQYF.

CDR3 loop: CSARPSAGLTGGIYNEQFF. CDR3 nucleotides: TGCAGTGCTAGACCCTCGGCCGGGTTGACAGGGGGCATATACAATGAGCAGTTCTTC. The V call is TRBV20-1, the J call TRBJ2-1, with TRBD1 matching 10 bases. This CDR3 spans 19 amino acids. V lost 2 bases, J lost 4 bases, and 17 bases stayed unmatched. Germline CDR1 reads DFQATT; CDR2 reads SNEGSKA (reference sequence).

This clonotype came up a few times. The V gene is TRBV4-2, the J gene TRBJ1-1; D uncertain. This CDR3 spans 13 amino acids. V lost 0 bases to trimming and J lost 5 bases, with 7 bases between them. Germline CDR1 LGHNA, CDR2 YNFKEQ. The CDR3 region has the DNA TGTGCCAGCAGCCAAGAGCTTTTTACTGAAGCTTTCTTT. Protein sequence: CASSQELFTEAFF.

V usage is TRBV24-1 and J usage is TRBJ2-1; TRBD1 might be the D (6 bases). Trimming removed 7 bases from V and 0 bases from J, with 6 bases in between. CDR1 KGHDR and CDR2 SFDVKD come from the germline V gene. The CDR3 totals 13 residues. CDR3 region: CATRDSSYNEQFF. CDR3 bases: TGTGCCACCAGGGACAGCTCCTACAATGAGCAGTTCTTC.

This rearrangement joins TRBV5-1 to TRBJ1-1; D unresolved. Per the germline V gene, CDR1 is SGHRS and CDR2 is YFSETQ. The CDR3 sequence is 15 residues long. The V gene lost 3 bases and the J gene lost 2 bases, with 14 bases spanning the gap. This CDR3 reads CASSSQVVGNTEAFF. The CDR3 DNA sequence: TGCGCCAGCAGCTCCCAGGTGGTGGGTAACACTGAAGCTTTCTTT.

Only a few counts were recorded for this clonotype. The rearrangement joins TRBV20-1 to TRBJ2-1; the D gene is possibly TRBD2 (6 bases). The CDR3 has 16 amino acids. The germline V gene encodes CDR1 DFQATT and CDR2 SNEGSKA (reference sequence). The germline V and J ends were trimmed by 3 bases and 4 bases, with 19 bases remaining between them. The CDR3 DNA sequence: TGCAGTGCTAGCGCCGGGAGACCGTCTCGGTACAATGAGCAGTTCTTC. This gives the protein CSASAGRPSRYNEQFF.

A few counts support this clonotype. The chain couples TRBV5-1 to TRBJ2-3, with D tentatively TRBD2 (5 bases). V was pared by 4 bases and J by 4 bases, with 16 bases between. CDR1 and CDR2 (germline): SGHRS, YFSETQ. This CDR3 has 15 residues. CDR3 loop: CASSPAGLHADTQYF. The CDR3 nucleotides read TGCGCCAGCAGCCCCGCCGGACTGCACGCAGATACGCAGTATTTT.

This clonotype was picked up many times. This chain's CDR3 is CASSSGTGPHEQYF. The CDR3 region has the DNA TGCGCCAGCAGCTCCGGGACAGGGCCTCACGAGCAGTACTTC. V is TRBV5-1 and J is TRBJ2-7; 9 bases agree with TRBD1. The CDR3 is 14 amino acids. The V segment lost 3 bases and the J segment 5 bases; nucleotides outside the gene matches: 6. Germline V gene sequence: CDR1 SGHRS, CDR2 YFSETQ.